This T cell receptor beta chain derives from a study of OX40 agonist ivuxolimab in advanced cancers. About the research overall: Partial responses were achieved by three patients: one hepatocellular carcinoma, two cutaneous melanoma.

Blood got drawn at baseline, again on cycle 4 day 1, and then on cycle 7 day 1. Per germline, CDR1 MNHEY and CDR2 SVGAGI. The CDR3 has 16 amino acids. V gave up 3 bases and J gave up 1 base, with 13 bases separating them. The table came from immunoSEQ multiplex PCR; TCRdb's copy has only in-frame clones and leaves some out. Here the sample spans 95,000 to 100,000 clones, about 80% being singletons. This chain uses TRBV6-5 with TRBJ2-4; D is uncertain. Source: CD4+ or CD8+ T cells sorted from blood, taken in a trial of the OX40 agonist ivuxolimab. This clonotype was obtained from an adult with an advanced solid tumor such as melanoma, head and neck, liver or kidney cancer. The CDR3 protein is CASSYIHSSAKNIQYF. CDR3 sequence (DNA): TGTGCCAGCAGTTATATCCACTCGTCGGCCAAAAACATTCAGTACTTC.